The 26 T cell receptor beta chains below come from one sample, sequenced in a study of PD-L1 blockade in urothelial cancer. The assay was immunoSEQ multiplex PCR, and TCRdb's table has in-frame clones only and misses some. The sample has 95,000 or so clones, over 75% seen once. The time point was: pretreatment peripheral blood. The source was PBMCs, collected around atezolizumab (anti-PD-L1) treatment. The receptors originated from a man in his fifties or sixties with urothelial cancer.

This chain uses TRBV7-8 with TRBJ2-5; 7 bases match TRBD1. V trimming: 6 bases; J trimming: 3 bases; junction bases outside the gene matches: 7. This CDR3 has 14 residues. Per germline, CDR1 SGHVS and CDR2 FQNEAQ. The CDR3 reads CASSDSGQKETQYF. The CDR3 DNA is TGTGCCAGCAGTGACTCGGGACAGAAAGAGACCCAGTACTTC.

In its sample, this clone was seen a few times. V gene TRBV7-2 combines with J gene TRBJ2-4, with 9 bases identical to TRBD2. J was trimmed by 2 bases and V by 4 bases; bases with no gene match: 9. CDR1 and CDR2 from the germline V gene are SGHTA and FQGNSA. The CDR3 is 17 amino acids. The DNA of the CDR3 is TGTGCCAGCAGCTCCCAGGGCGGGGGGGGGCCCAAAAACATTCAGTACTTC. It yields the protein CASSSQGGGGPKNIQYF.

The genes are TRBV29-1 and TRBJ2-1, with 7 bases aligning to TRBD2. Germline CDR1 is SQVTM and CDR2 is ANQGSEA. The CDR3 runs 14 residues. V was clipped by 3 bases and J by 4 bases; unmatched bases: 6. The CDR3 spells CSVDPGGPYNEQFF. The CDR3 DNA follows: TGCAGCGTTGACCCGGGGGGACCTTACAATGAGCAGTTCTTC.

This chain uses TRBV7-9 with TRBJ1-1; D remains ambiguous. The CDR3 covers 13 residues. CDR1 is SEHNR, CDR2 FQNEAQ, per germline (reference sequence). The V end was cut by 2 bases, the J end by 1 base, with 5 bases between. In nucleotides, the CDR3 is TGTGCCAGCAGCTTAAACGGGAACACTGAAGCTTTCTTT. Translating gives CASSLNGNTEAFF.

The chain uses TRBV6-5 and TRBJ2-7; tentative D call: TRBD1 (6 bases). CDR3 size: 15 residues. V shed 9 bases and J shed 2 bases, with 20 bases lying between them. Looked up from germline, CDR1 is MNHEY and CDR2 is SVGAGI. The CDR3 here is CASYSVAGVAYEQYF. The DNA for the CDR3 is TGTGCCAGTTACAGCGTGGCAGGGGTGGCCTACGAGCAGTACTTC.

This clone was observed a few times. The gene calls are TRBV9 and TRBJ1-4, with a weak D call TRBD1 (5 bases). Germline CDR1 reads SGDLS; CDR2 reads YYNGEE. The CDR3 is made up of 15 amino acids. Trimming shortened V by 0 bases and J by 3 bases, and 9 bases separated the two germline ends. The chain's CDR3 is CASSVVGQANEKLFF. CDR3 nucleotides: TGTGCCAGCAGCGTAGTGGGGCAGGCTAATGAAAAACTGTTTTTT. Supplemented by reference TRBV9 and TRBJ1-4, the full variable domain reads DSGVTQTPKHLITATGQRVTLRCSPRSGDLSVYWYQQSLDQGLQFLIQYYNGEERAKGNILERFSAQQFPDLHSELNLSSLELGDSALYFCASSVVGQANEKLFFGSGTQLSVL.

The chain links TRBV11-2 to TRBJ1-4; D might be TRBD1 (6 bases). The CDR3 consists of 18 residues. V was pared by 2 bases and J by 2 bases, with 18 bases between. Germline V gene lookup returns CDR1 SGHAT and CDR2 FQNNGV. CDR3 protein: CASSLLAGGAGTNEKLFF. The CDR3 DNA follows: TGTGCCAGCAGCTTACTGGCGGGGGGCGCGGGTACTAATGAAAAACTGTTTTTT.

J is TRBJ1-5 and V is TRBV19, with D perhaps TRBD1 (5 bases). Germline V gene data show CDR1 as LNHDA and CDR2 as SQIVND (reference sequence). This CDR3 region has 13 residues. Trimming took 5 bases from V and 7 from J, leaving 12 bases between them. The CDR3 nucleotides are TGTGCCAGTAGTGGACACCAGGACCAGCCCCAGCATTTT. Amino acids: CASSGHQDQPQHF. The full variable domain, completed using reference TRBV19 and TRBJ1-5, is DGGITQSPKYLFRKEGQNVTLSCEQNLNHDAMYWYRQDPGQGLRLIYYSQIVNDFQKGDIAEGYSVSREKKESFPLTVTSAQKNPTAFYLCASSGHQDQPQHFGDGTRLSIL.

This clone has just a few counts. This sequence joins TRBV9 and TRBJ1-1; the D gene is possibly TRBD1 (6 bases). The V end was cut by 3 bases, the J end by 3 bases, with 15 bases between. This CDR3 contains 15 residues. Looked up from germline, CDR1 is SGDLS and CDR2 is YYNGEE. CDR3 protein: CASSAIGGADTEAFF. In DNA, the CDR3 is TGTGCCAGCAGCGCAATCGGGGGGGCGGACACTGAAGCTTTCTTT.

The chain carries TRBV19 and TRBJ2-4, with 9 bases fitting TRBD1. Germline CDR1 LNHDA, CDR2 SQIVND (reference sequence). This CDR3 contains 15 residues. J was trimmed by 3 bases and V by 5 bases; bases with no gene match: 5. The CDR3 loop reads CASSPQTGGKNIQYF. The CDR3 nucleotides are TGTGCCAGTAGTCCCCAGACAGGGGGCAAAAACATTCAGTACTTC.

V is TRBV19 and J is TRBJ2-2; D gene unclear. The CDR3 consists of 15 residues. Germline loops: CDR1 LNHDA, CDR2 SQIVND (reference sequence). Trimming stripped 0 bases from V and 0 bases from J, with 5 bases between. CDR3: CASSIDPANTGELFF. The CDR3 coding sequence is TGTGCCAGTAGTATAGACCCAGCGAACACCGGGGAGCTGTTTTTT.

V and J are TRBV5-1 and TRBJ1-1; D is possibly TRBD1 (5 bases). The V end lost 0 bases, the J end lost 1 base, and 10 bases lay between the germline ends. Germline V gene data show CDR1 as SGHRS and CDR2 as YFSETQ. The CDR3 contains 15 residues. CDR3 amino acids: CASSLVGRANTEAFF. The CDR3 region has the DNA TGCGCCAGCAGCTTGGTAGGCAGGGCGAACACTGAAGCTTTCTTT.

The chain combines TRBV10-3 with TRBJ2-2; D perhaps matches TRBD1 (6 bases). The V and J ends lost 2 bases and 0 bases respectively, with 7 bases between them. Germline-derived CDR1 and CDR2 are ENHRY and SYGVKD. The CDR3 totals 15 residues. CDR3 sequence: CAISEDRSNTGELFF. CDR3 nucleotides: TGTGCCATCAGTGAGGACAGGTCGAACACCGGGGAGCTGTTTTTT.

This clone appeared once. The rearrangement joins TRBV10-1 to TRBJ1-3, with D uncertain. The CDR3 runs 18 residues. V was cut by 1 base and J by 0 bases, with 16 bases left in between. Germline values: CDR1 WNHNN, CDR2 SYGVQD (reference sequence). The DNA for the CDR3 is TGCGCCAGCAGTGAGTTTGGCGGGCACGTACACTCTGGAAACACCATATATTTT. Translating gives CASSEFGGHVHSGNTIYF.

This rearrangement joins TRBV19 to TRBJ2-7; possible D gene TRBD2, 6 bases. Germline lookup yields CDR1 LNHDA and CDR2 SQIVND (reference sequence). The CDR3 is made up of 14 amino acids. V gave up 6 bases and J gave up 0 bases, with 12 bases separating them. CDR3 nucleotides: TGTGCCAGTAGGGCCGGGACTTTCTCCTACGAGCAGTACTTC. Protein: CASRAGTFSYEQYF.

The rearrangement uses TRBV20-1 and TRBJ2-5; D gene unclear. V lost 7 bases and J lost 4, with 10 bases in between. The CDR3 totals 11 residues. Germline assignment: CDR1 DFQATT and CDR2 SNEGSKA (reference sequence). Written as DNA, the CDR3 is TGCAGTGTTAACCGGAGAGAGACCCAGTACTTC. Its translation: CSVNRRETQYF.

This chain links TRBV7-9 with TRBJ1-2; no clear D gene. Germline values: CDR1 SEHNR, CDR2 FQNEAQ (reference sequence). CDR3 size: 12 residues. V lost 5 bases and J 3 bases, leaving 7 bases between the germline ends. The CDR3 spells CASSRGDYGYTF. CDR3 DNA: TGTGCCAGCAGCCGAGGCGACTATGGCTACACCTTC.

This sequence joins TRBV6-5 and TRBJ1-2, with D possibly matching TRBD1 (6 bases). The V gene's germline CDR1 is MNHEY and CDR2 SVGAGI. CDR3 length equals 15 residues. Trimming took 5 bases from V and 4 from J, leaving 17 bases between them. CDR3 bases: TGTGCCAGCAGTCCTTACAAGGACAGTTTCTATGGCTACACCTTC. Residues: CASSPYKDSFYGYTF.

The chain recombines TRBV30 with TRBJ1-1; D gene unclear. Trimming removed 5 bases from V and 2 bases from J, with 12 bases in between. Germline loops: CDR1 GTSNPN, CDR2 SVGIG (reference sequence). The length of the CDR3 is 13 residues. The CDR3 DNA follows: TGTGCCTGGGCCCGGGGATCTAACACTGAAGCTTTCTTT. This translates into CAWARGSNTEAFF. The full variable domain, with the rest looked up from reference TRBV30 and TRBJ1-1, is SQTIHQWPATLVQPVGSPLSLECTVEGTSNPNLYWYRQAAGRGLQLLFYSVGIGQISSEVPQNLSASRPQDRQFILSSKKLLLSDSGFYLCAWARGSNTEAFFGQGTRLTVV.

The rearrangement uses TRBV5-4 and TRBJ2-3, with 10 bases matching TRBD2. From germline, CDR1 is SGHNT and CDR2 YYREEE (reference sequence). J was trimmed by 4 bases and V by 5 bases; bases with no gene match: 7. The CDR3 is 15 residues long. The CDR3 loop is CASRPSGGEADTQYF. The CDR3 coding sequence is TGTGCCAGCAGACCCAGCGGGGGGGAAGCAGATACGCAGTATTTT.

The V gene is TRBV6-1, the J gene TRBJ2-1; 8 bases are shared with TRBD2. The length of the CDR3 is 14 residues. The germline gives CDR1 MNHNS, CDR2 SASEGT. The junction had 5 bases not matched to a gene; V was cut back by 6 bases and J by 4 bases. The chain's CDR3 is CASSETSGYNEQFF. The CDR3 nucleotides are TGTGCCAGCAGCGAAACTAGCGGTTACAATGAGCAGTTCTTC.

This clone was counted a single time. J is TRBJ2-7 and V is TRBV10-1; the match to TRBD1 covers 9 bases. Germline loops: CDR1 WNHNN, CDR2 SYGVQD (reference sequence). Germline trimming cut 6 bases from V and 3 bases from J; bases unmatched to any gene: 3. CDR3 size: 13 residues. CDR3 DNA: TGCGCCAGCAGCGACAGGGGGGTCTACGAGCAGTACTTC. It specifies CASSDRGVYEQYF.

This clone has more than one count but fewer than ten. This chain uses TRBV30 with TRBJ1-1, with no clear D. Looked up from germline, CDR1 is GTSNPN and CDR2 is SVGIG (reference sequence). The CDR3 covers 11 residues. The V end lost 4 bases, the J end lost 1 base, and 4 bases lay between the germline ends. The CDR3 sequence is CAWNTNTEAFF. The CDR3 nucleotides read TGTGCCTGGAACACGAACACTGAAGCTTTCTTT.

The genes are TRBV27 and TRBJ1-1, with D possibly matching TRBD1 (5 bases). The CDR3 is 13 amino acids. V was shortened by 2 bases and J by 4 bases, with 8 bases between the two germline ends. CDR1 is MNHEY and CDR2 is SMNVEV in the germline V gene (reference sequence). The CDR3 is CASSLRQSTEAFF. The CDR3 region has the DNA TGTGCCAGCAGTTTACGACAGAGCACTGAAGCTTTCTTT.

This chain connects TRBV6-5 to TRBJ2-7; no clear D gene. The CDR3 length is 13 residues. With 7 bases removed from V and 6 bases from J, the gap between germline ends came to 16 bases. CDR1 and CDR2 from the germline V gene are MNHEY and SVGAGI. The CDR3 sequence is CASNLRITSEQYF. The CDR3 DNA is TGTGCCAGCAACTTGCGTATCACCTCCGAGCAGTACTTC.

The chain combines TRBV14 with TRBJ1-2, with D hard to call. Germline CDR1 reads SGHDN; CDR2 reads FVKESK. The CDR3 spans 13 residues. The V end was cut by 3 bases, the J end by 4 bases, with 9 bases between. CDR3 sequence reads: CASSQRILYGYTF. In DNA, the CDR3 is TGTGCCAGCAGCCAGAGGATTCTCTATGGCTACACCTTC.